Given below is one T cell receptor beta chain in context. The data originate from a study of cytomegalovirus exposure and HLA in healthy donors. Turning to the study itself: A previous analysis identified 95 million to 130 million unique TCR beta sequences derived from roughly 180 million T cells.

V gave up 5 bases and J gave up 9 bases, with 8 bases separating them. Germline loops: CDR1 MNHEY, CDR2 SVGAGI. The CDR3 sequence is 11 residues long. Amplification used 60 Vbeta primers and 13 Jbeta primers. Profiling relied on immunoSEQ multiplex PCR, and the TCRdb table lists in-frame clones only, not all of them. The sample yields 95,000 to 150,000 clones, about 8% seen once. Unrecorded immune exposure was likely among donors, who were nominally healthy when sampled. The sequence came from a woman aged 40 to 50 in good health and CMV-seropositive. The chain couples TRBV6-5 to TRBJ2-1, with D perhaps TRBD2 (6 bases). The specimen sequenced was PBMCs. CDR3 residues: CASSRRGEQFF. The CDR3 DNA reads TGTGCCAGCAGTAGGAGGGGTGAGCAGTTCTTC.